This T cell receptor beta chain is drawn from a study of patients and donors after allogeneic stem cell transplantation. From germline, CDR1 is MNHEY and CDR2 SVGAGI. Trimming cost V 4 bases and J 6 bases, with 19 bases left between them. The CDR3 contains 15 residues. This clonotype was picked up a small number of times. TCRdb analysed the RT-PCR reads with MiXCR anew, one entry per CDR3 protein. This table has 400,000 to 450,000 distinct CDR3 sequences, 16% appearing once. The source material was blood, either unsorted or a sorted T cell fraction (not recorded which). The gene calls are TRBV6-5 and TRBJ2-7; D tentatively reads TRBD1 or TRBD2 (5 bases each). The receptor was isolated from a human donor who was either an allogeneic HSCT recipient or a stem cell or donor lymphocyte infusion donor (not recorded which). It is not recorded whose cells these are; they may come from a transplant donor. The CDR3 nucleotides are TGTGCCAGCAGTTCCGCCAGCCGGGGCCGGTCCGAGCAGTACTTC. The encoded protein is CASSSASRGRSEQYF.